This T cell receptor beta chain emerged from a study of blood T cell repertoires in COVID-19. Study at large: Sites across the United States, Italy and Spain contributed samples from acute and convalescent COVID-19.

V lost 7 bases and J lost 5; bases outside the gene matches: 26. This CDR3 has 21 amino acids. The germline V gene encodes CDR1 MNHEY and CDR2 SMNVEV (reference sequence). Using immunoSEQ multiplex PCR, the repertoire was profiled, and TCRdb retains in-frame clones only, with some absent. The sample carries about 250,000 clones, more than 70% recorded once. Recruited during active infection, patients (from Seattle) were subsequently followed longitudinally. This rearrangement joins TRBV27 to TRBJ1-6; TRBD1 agrees at 7 bases. Sequencing was performed on peripheral blood. This TCR derives from a woman in her thirties with COVID-19, enrolled during active disease. The CDR3 is CASTRQLQGSGRVRDNSPLHF. In DNA form, the CDR3 reads TGTGCCAGCACTCGTCAATTACAGGGGTCTGGGCGCGTTCGGGATAATTCACCCCTCCACTTT.